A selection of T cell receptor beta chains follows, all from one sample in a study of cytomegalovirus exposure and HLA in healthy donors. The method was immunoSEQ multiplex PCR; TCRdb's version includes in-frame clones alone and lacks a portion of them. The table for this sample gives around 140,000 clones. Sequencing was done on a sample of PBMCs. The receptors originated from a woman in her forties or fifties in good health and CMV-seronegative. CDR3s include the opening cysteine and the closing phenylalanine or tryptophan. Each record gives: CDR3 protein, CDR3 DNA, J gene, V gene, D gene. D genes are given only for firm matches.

cdr3_aa: CASRGGGAREAFF
cdr3_nt: TGTGCCAGCAGGGGGGGAGGGGCCCGTGAAGCTTTCTTT
j_call: TRBJ1-1
v_call: TRBV28
d_call: -

cdr3_aa: CAWGVGGSDTRYF
cdr3_nt: TGTGCCTGGGGGGTTGGCGGGAGTGATACGCGGTATTTT
j_call: TRBJ2-3
v_call: TRBV30
d_call: TRBD2

cdr3_aa: CASSSGGGVNTGELFF
cdr3_nt: TGTGCCAGCAGCTCAGGAGGCGGGGTGAACACCGGGGAGCTGTTTTTT
j_call: TRBJ2-2
v_call: TRBV7-8
d_call: -

cdr3_aa: CASSFDRDRDYGYTF
cdr3_nt: TGTGCCAGCAGCTTTGACCGGGACAGGGACTATGGCTACACCTTC
j_call: TRBJ1-2
v_call: TRBV7-8
d_call: TRBD1

cdr3_aa: CASSLSLRGVVQYF
cdr3_nt: TGTGCCAGCAGCTTATCACTCAGGGGAGTCGTGCAGTACTTC
j_call: TRBJ2-7
v_call: TRBV13
d_call: -

cdr3_aa: CASSGGLSIYF
cdr3_nt: TGTGCCAGTTCTGGCGGGTTGTCCATATATTTT
j_call: TRBJ1-3
v_call: TRBV19
d_call: -

cdr3_aa: CAWSLPGKAQETQYF
cdr3_nt: TGTGCCTGGAGTCTCCCCGGGAAGGCCCAAGAGACCCAGTACTTC
j_call: TRBJ2-5
v_call: TRBV30
d_call: -

cdr3_aa: CASSLFRGRDNSPLHF
cdr3_nt: TGTGCCAGCAGTTTATTCAGGGGACGGGATAATTCACCCCTCCACTTT
j_call: TRBJ1-6
v_call: TRBV28
d_call: -

cdr3_aa: CASSPGQGQETQYF
cdr3_nt: TGTGCCAGCTCACCGGGACAGGGTCAAGAGACCCAGTACTTC
j_call: TRBJ2-5
v_call: TRBV18
d_call: TRBD1

cdr3_aa: CAWSQPGLRAEQYF
cdr3_nt: TGTGCCTGGTCTCAACCGGGACTACGTGCCGAGCAGTACTTC
j_call: TRBJ2-7
v_call: TRBV30
d_call: TRBD2

cdr3_aa: CASSLDLAGGRYTQYF
cdr3_nt: TGTGCCAGCAGCTTGGATCTAGCGGGGGGGCGATATACGCAGTATTTT
j_call: TRBJ2-3
v_call: TRBV5-6
d_call: TRBD2

cdr3_aa: CASTITGLDGYTF
cdr3_nt: TGTGCCAGCACCATTACAGGGTTAGATGGCTACACCTTC
j_call: TRBJ1-2
v_call: TRBV5-6
d_call: -

cdr3_aa: CASSLGQDYGYTF
cdr3_nt: TGTGCCAGCAGCTTGGGACAGGACTATGGCTACACCTTC
j_call: TRBJ1-2
v_call: TRBV7-3
d_call: TRBD1

cdr3_aa: CASSLDSGGYNEQFF
cdr3_nt: TGTGCCAGCAGCTTAGATTCGGGAGGATACAATGAGCAGTTCTTC
j_call: TRBJ2-1
v_call: TRBV11-2
d_call: TRBD2

cdr3_aa: CASSNYRDGYTF
cdr3_nt: TGTGCCAGCAGCAATTACAGGGACGGCTACACCTTC
j_call: TRBJ1-2
v_call: TRBV2
d_call: -

cdr3_aa: CSVVPRQWSVNEQFF
cdr3_nt: TGCAGCGTTGTACCCCGACAGTGGTCAGTCAATGAGCAGTTCTTC
j_call: TRBJ2-1
v_call: TRBV29-1
d_call: -

cdr3_aa: CASSLPGTVYGYTF
cdr3_nt: TGTGCCAGCAGCTTACCCGGGACAGTCTATGGCTACACCTTC
j_call: TRBJ1-2
v_call: TRBV7-2
d_call: TRBD1

cdr3_aa: CASSPQTNGYEQYF
cdr3_nt: TGTGCCAGCAGCCCTCAAACTAACGGGTACGAGCAGTACTTC
j_call: TRBJ2-7
v_call: TRBV6-5
d_call: -

cdr3_aa: CASSLVGGVGTDTQYF
cdr3_nt: TGTGCCAGCAGTTTGGTAGGGGGCGTTGGGACAGATACGCAGTATTTT
j_call: TRBJ2-3
v_call: TRBV28
d_call: TRBD1

cdr3_aa: CASSSGQGSNQPQHF
cdr3_nt: TGTGCCAGCAGCTCGGGACAGGGGAGCAATCAGCCCCAGCATTTT
j_call: TRBJ1-5
v_call: TRBV28
d_call: TRBD1

cdr3_aa: CASRQFRDNSEQYF
cdr3_nt: TGTGCCAGCAGACAATTCCGGGACAACTCCGAGCAGTACTTC
j_call: TRBJ2-7
v_call: TRBV28
d_call: -

cdr3_aa: CASSLDPPQGNPGNTIYF
cdr3_nt: TGTGCCAGCAGCTTAGACCCCCCGCAGGGGAACCCTGGAAACACCATATATTTT
j_call: TRBJ1-3
v_call: TRBV7-6
d_call: -

cdr3_aa: CAIKSDRGDQPQHF
cdr3_nt: TGTGCTATCAAGTCGGACAGGGGGGATCAGCCCCAGCATTTT
j_call: TRBJ1-5
v_call: TRBV10-3
d_call: TRBD1

cdr3_aa: CASSPNLGGSDEQFF
cdr3_nt: TGTGCCAGCAGCCCGAACCTCGGGGGAAGCGATGAGCAGTTCTTC
j_call: TRBJ2-1
v_call: TRBV13
d_call: -

cdr3_aa: CASSLDRANGELFF
cdr3_nt: TGTGCCAGCAGTTTGGACAGGGCAAACGGGGAGCTGTTTTTT
j_call: TRBJ2-2
v_call: TRBV27
d_call: TRBD1

cdr3_aa: CASSPGSGKGTDTQYF
cdr3_nt: TGTGCCAGCTCACCAGGCAGCGGGAAAGGCACAGATACGCAGTATTTT
j_call: TRBJ2-3
v_call: TRBV18
d_call: TRBD2

cdr3_aa: CASSAPRDRGSKSYEQYF
cdr3_nt: TGTGCCAGCAGTGCCCCCAGGGACAGGGGGTCAAAATCCTACGAGCAGTACTTC
j_call: TRBJ2-7
v_call: TRBV6-1
d_call: TRBD1

cdr3_aa: CASSPRRTSSYEQYF
cdr3_nt: TGTGCCAGCTCACCACGGAGGACGAGCTCCTACGAGCAGTACTTC
j_call: TRBJ2-7
v_call: TRBV18
d_call: -

cdr3_aa: CASSFRDVRYGYTF
cdr3_nt: TGTGCCAGCAGTTTCCGGGATGTTAGGTATGGCTACACCTTC
j_call: TRBJ1-2
v_call: TRBV28
d_call: -

cdr3_aa: CASSPVANYGYTF
cdr3_nt: TGTGCCAGCAGTCCAGTTGCTAACTATGGCTACACCTTC
j_call: TRBJ1-2
v_call: TRBV28
d_call: -

cdr3_aa: CASSIASPGLSWGLEKLFF
cdr3_nt: TGTGCCAGTAGTATCGCGAGCCCGGGTCTAAGCTGGGGACTTGAAAAACTGTTTTTT
j_call: TRBJ1-4
v_call: TRBV19
d_call: -

cdr3_aa: CASSSDSHSNQPQHF
cdr3_nt: TGTGCCAGCAGCTCGGACAGCCATAGCAATCAGCCCCAGCATTTT
j_call: TRBJ1-5
v_call: TRBV9
d_call: -

cdr3_aa: CASSPPPSWEPDTQYF
cdr3_nt: TGTGCCAGCTCACCACCTCCTAGCTGGGAGCCAGATACGCAGTATTTT
j_call: TRBJ2-3
v_call: TRBV18
d_call: -

cdr3_aa: CSVTDLQETQYF
cdr3_nt: TGCAGCGTTACGGACTTACAAGAGACCCAGTACTTC
j_call: TRBJ2-5
v_call: TRBV29-1
d_call: -

cdr3_aa: CAWTPGTRYGYTF
cdr3_nt: TGTGCCTGGACCCCCGGGACACGCTATGGCTACACCTTC
j_call: TRBJ1-2
v_call: TRBV30
d_call: -

cdr3_aa: CASSTGQFSETQYF
cdr3_nt: TGTGCCAGCAGTACGGGACAGTTCTCAGAGACCCAGTACTTC
j_call: TRBJ2-5
v_call: TRBV28
d_call: TRBD1

cdr3_aa: CASSYPVVAGNTDTQYF
cdr3_nt: TGCGCCAGCAGCTACCCAGTAGTAGCGGGGAACACAGATACGCAGTATTTT
j_call: TRBJ2-3
v_call: TRBV5-1
d_call: TRBD2

cdr3_aa: CAWSSPRGITAHEQYF
cdr3_nt: TGTGCCTGGAGTTCTCCTCGGGGGATTACGGCTCACGAGCAGTACTTC
j_call: TRBJ2-7
v_call: TRBV30
d_call: -

cdr3_aa: CASSPSGRGRGEFF
cdr3_nt: TGTGCCAGCAGCCCTAGCGGGAGAGGGCGGGGGGAGTTCTTC
j_call: TRBJ2-1
v_call: TRBV7-3
d_call: TRBD2

cdr3_aa: CSVLRLAGSANTGELFF
cdr3_nt: TGCAGCGTTCTTCGACTAGCGGGTAGCGCGAACACCGGGGAGCTGTTTTTT
j_call: TRBJ2-2
v_call: TRBV29-1
d_call: TRBD2

cdr3_aa: CAISYTGSTDTQYF
cdr3_nt: TGTGCCATCAGTTATACAGGGTCCACAGATACGCAGTATTTT
j_call: TRBJ2-3
v_call: TRBV10-3
d_call: -

cdr3_aa: CASSQDFGTGFRGYTF
cdr3_nt: TGCGCCAGCAGCCAAGATTTTGGGACAGGGTTTCGCGGCTACACCTTC
j_call: TRBJ1-2
v_call: TRBV4-1
d_call: TRBD1